The rows below give T cell receptor beta chains drawn from one sample of a study of shared clonotypes between healthy human individuals. Assay used: immunoSEQ multiplex PCR; TCRdb lists only in-frame clones, some missing. The sample consists of some 2.3 million clones, over 85% of them appearing once. The sample taken for sequencing was naive CD4+ T cells from PBMCs. All receptors come from a man younger than 35 in good health. Some clones in this sample may be carry-over from other donors' samples. Each CDR3 is given with its conserved first and last residue. A D gene is named only where the DNA matches it firmly. A row's size may be missing; if present it is once, few, many or a size class.

j_call: TRBJ2-1; d_call: .; v_call: TRBV6-6; clone_size: .; cdr3_nt: TGTGCCAGCAGTTACTCGAGTGACAATGAGCAGTTCTTC; cdr3_aa: CASSYSSDNEQFF
j_call: TRBJ1-3; d_call: .; v_call: TRBV4-3; clone_size: .; cdr3_nt: TGCGCCAGCAGCCAAGTGCGGGTCTCTGGAAACACCATATATTTT; cdr3_aa: CASSQVRVSGNTIYF
j_call: TRBJ2-7; d_call: .; v_call: TRBV28; clone_size: once; cdr3_nt: TGTGCCAGCGCAATTCCTGGGTCGGTCTACGAGCAGTACTTC; cdr3_aa: CASAIPGSVYEQYF
j_call: TRBJ2-2; d_call: TRBD2; v_call: TRBV27; clone_size: .; cdr3_nt: TGTGCCAGCAGTTCCCGGGGGAGGGTCGGAGCCGGGGAGCTGTTTTTT; cdr3_aa: CASSSRGRVGAGELFF
j_call: TRBJ2-1; d_call: TRBD1; v_call: TRBV28; clone_size: .; cdr3_nt: TGTGCCAGCTGGGACAGTAATTACAATGAGCAGTTCTTC; cdr3_aa: CASWDSNYNEQFF
j_call: TRBJ2-7; d_call: .; v_call: TRBV10-3; clone_size: once; cdr3_nt: TGTGCCATCAGTGAGTCGGCAGCGTCACCCTACGAGCAGTACTTC; cdr3_aa: CAISESAASPYEQYF
j_call: TRBJ2-3; d_call: .; v_call: TRBV27; clone_size: few; cdr3_nt: TGTGCCAGCAGTTTAAGGGCTAGCAGAGATACGCAGTATTTT; cdr3_aa: CASSLRASRDTQYF
j_call: TRBJ2-7; d_call: .; v_call: TRBV28; clone_size: .; cdr3_nt: TGTGCCAGCAACGAGAAGGTGGGCGCCCACGAGCAGTACTTC; cdr3_aa: CASNEKVGAHEQYF
j_call: TRBJ2-1; d_call: .; v_call: TRBV5-4; clone_size: once; cdr3_nt: TGTGCCAGCAGCTTTCAGGTCCACTCCTACAATGAGCAGTTCTTC; cdr3_aa: CASSFQVHSYNEQFF
j_call: TRBJ1-2; d_call: TRBD1; v_call: TRBV6-1; clone_size: .; cdr3_nt: TGTGCCAGCAGCCAGGGACAGGCCGCCCTGGGTGGCTACACCTTC; cdr3_aa: CASSQGQAALGGYTF
j_call: TRBJ1-2; d_call: .; v_call: TRBV7-8; clone_size: once; cdr3_nt: TGTGCCAGCAGCTTTTCCTCTTGGGATGGCTACACCTTC; cdr3_aa: CASSFSSWDGYTF
j_call: TRBJ2-7; d_call: .; v_call: TRBV19; clone_size: .; cdr3_nt: TGTGCCAGTAGTCCCGGCGGGCGGAAAACCTACGAGCAGTACTTC; cdr3_aa: CASSPGGRKTYEQYF
j_call: TRBJ1-1; d_call: TRBD1; v_call: TRBV4-3; clone_size: .; cdr3_nt: TGCGCCAGCAGACGACAGGGGCTGGGGCACACTGAAGCTTTCTTT; cdr3_aa: CASRRQGLGHTEAFF
j_call: TRBJ2-7; d_call: TRBD1; v_call: TRBV11-2; clone_size: .; cdr3_nt: TGTGCCAGCAGCCCTCCGGGGACAGGGGGGAACGAGCAGTACTTC; cdr3_aa: CASSPPGTGGNEQYF
j_call: TRBJ2-3; d_call: TRBD2; v_call: TRBV9; clone_size: once; cdr3_nt: TGTGCCAGCAGCGTGAGCGGGAGAAGCACAGATACGCAGTATTTT; cdr3_aa: CASSVSGRSTDTQYF
j_call: TRBJ2-2; d_call: .; v_call: TRBV5-1; clone_size: .; cdr3_nt: TGCGCCAGCAGCTTGTTAGTCGTATCCGGGGAGCTGTTTTTT; cdr3_aa: CASSLLVVSGELFF
j_call: TRBJ1-3; d_call: .; v_call: TRBV18; clone_size: .; cdr3_nt: TGTGCCAGCTCACCAAGGGAGTTACTCCTCTCTGGAAACACCATATATTTT; cdr3_aa: CASSPRELLLSGNTIYF
j_call: TRBJ1-1; d_call: .; v_call: TRBV28; clone_size: .; cdr3_nt: TGTGCCAGCAGTCTAGGGGGAGACACTGAAGCTTTCTTT; cdr3_aa: CASSLGGDTEAFF
j_call: TRBJ1-2; d_call: TRBD1; v_call: TRBV30; clone_size: .; cdr3_nt: TGTGCCTGGACACAGGGGGCGGACTATGGCTACACCTTC; cdr3_aa: CAWTQGADYGYTF
j_call: TRBJ1-1; d_call: TRBD1; v_call: TRBV30; clone_size: .; cdr3_nt: TGTGCCTGGAGTCCTGGGACAGGGAGGACTGAAGCTTTCTTT; cdr3_aa: CAWSPGTGRTEAFF
j_call: TRBJ2-4; d_call: .; v_call: TRBV6-5; clone_size: .; cdr3_nt: TGTGCCAGCAGTTACGACATGGTCGTTCTTCAAAACATTCAGTACTTC; cdr3_aa: CASSYDMVVLQNIQYF
j_call: TRBJ2-7; d_call: .; v_call: TRBV4-1; clone_size: .; cdr3_nt: TGCGCCAGCAGCCAAGAACGCGAGCAGTACTTC; cdr3_aa: CASSQEREQYF
j_call: TRBJ1-2; d_call: .; v_call: TRBV28; clone_size: .; cdr3_nt: TGTGCCAGCAGCTATCCCGGGGGGTCCGTATATGGCTACACCTTC; cdr3_aa: CASSYPGGSVYGYTF
j_call: TRBJ1-2; d_call: TRBD1; v_call: TRBV4-2; clone_size: .; cdr3_nt: TGTGCCAGCAGCCAAGCCTCTGGACAGGTTGCTTATGGCTACACCTTC; cdr3_aa: CASSQASGQVAYGYTF
j_call: TRBJ2-3; d_call: .; v_call: TRBV7-3; clone_size: .; cdr3_nt: TGTGCCAGCAGCCCGGACTCTAACACAGATACGCAGTATTTT; cdr3_aa: CASSPDSNTDTQYF
j_call: TRBJ2-2; d_call: .; v_call: TRBV27; clone_size: .; cdr3_nt: TGTGCCAGCAAATCGGGAGCCGCGAACACCGGGGAGCTGTTTTTT; cdr3_aa: CASKSGAANTGELFF
j_call: TRBJ2-5; d_call: .; v_call: TRBV19; clone_size: .; cdr3_nt: TGTGCCAGTAGTATTAGACCGGGACGGCGGTACCAAGAGACCCAGTACTTC; cdr3_aa: CASSIRPGRRYQETQYF
j_call: TRBJ2-7; d_call: TRBD2; v_call: TRBV5-4; clone_size: .; cdr3_nt: TGTGCCAGCAGCCAGGGACTAGCGGAAGTATACGAGCAGTACTTC; cdr3_aa: CASSQGLAEVYEQYF
j_call: TRBJ2-5; d_call: TRBD2; v_call: TRBV6-1; clone_size: .; cdr3_nt: TGTGCCAGCAGTGGGTTGGACGGGAGGAGTAGGGAGACCCAGTACTTC; cdr3_aa: CASSGLDGRSRETQYF
j_call: TRBJ2-7; d_call: TRBD2; v_call: TRBV13; clone_size: .; cdr3_nt: TGTGCCAGCAAGCGGGCGAGCGGGATCTCCTACGAGCAGTACTTC; cdr3_aa: CASKRASGISYEQYF
j_call: TRBJ2-7; d_call: .; v_call: TRBV19; clone_size: .; cdr3_nt: TGTGCCAGTAGTCCTCGAGCCGAGAGCTCCTACGAGCAGTACTTC; cdr3_aa: CASSPRAESSYEQYF
j_call: TRBJ2-3; d_call: .; v_call: TRBV5-8; clone_size: .; cdr3_nt: TGTGCCAGCAGCTCCCCAAAGCGGGTTACCACAGATACGCAGTATTTT; cdr3_aa: CASSSPKRVTTDTQYF
j_call: TRBJ2-5; d_call: TRBD1; v_call: TRBV5-1; clone_size: .; cdr3_nt: TGCGCCAGCAGCTTGGGGGGACAGAACCAAGAGACCCAGTACTTC; cdr3_aa: CASSLGGQNQETQYF
j_call: TRBJ2-5; d_call: TRBD1; v_call: TRBV28; clone_size: .; cdr3_nt: TGTGCCAGTCGATGGGGACAGTGGATGCAAGAGACCCAGTACTTC; cdr3_aa: CASRWGQWMQETQYF
j_call: TRBJ2-5; d_call: TRBD2; v_call: TRBV29-1; clone_size: .; cdr3_nt: TGCAGCGTTGTGGTAGCGGGAGGATGGGAGACCCAGTACTTC; cdr3_aa: CSVVVAGGWETQYF
j_call: TRBJ2-5; d_call: TRBD2; v_call: TRBV11-2; clone_size: .; cdr3_nt: TGTGCCAGCAGCAAAAAGGGTCTAGCGGGAGGGCCCTGGGAGGAGACCCAGTACTTC; cdr3_aa: CASSKKGLAGGPWEETQYF
j_call: TRBJ2-3; d_call: .; v_call: TRBV6-5; clone_size: once; cdr3_nt: TGTGCCAGCAGTAAAAGGACTGGCACAGATACGCAGTATTTT; cdr3_aa: CASSKRTGTDTQYF
j_call: TRBJ2-1; d_call: .; v_call: TRBV11-3; clone_size: once; cdr3_nt: TGTGCCAGCAGCTTAGATACAGGGGAGCAGTTCTTC; cdr3_aa: CASSLDTGEQFF
j_call: TRBJ2-1; d_call: .; v_call: TRBV7-9; clone_size: .; cdr3_nt: TGTGCCAGCAGCTTAACCAGGGCGGAGGAAGGCGATGAGCAGTTCTTC; cdr3_aa: CASSLTRAEEGDEQFF
j_call: TRBJ1-3; d_call: .; v_call: TRBV27; clone_size: .; cdr3_nt: TGTGCCAGCAGCCGCCAGGGCGGCTCTGGAAACACCATATATTTT; cdr3_aa: CASSRQGGSGNTIYF
j_call: TRBJ1-2; d_call: .; v_call: TRBV6-5; clone_size: few; cdr3_nt: TGTGCCAGCAGTTACGGGGGACGCTACACCTTC; cdr3_aa: CASSYGGRYTF
j_call: TRBJ2-3; d_call: .; v_call: TRBV2; clone_size: .; cdr3_nt: TGTGCCAGCAGTGAATCCGGGTTGGGTACAGATACGCAGTATTTT; cdr3_aa: CASSESGLGTDTQYF
j_call: TRBJ1-2; d_call: TRBD1; v_call: TRBV19; clone_size: .; cdr3_nt: TGTGCCAGTAGCAGCAGCCGACAGGGGCAGCGCGACTATGGCTACACCTTC; cdr3_aa: CASSSSRQGQRDYGYTF
j_call: TRBJ2-1; d_call: .; v_call: TRBV4-1; clone_size: .; cdr3_nt: TGCGCCAGCCAATCGGGTCCCACGGGGAATGAGCAGTTCTTC; cdr3_aa: CASQSGPTGNEQFF
j_call: TRBJ2-7; d_call: TRBD1; v_call: TRBV7-9; clone_size: .; cdr3_nt: TGTGCCAGCAGCTTAGTTTGGCAGGGGGATCCCGAGCAGTACTTC; cdr3_aa: CASSLVWQGDPEQYF
j_call: TRBJ2-2; d_call: TRBD2; v_call: TRBV11-2; clone_size: .; cdr3_nt: TGTGCCAGCAGCTACCTTAGCGGGAGGGGAAACACCGGGGAGCTGTTTTTT; cdr3_aa: CASSYLSGRGNTGELFF
j_call: TRBJ2-7; d_call: .; v_call: TRBV2; clone_size: .; cdr3_nt: TGTGCCAGCAGTGAAGGCGGACTTGAGCAGTACTTC; cdr3_aa: CASSEGGLEQYF